Shown below are 30 T cell receptor beta chains from a single sample sequenced in a study of blood T cells in healthy people across ages. Next came a second PCR, run for about 6 to 11 cycles, which used a sample-barcoded 5' primer along with a J-beta primer mix. Using its own MiXCR run on the 5' RACE reads, TCRdb lists one record per CDR3 protein. The table has 800,000 or so distinct CDR3 sequences, around 25% seen once. These data also formed part of another study, on T cells of mothers and their children.

The sequenced sample was blood. Receptors were obtained from a boy aged 10-17 years in good health.

V usage is TRBV7-2 and J usage is TRBJ1-1; D gene ambiguous. This CDR3 is built from 15 residues. CDR1 is SGHTA and CDR2 is FQGNSA in the germline V gene. V was clipped by 5 bases and J by 8 bases, with 21 bases between them. In DNA form, the CDR3 reads TGTGCCAGCAGCCGAAGTATGCCCCGCAACTCCGAAGCTTTCTTT. Amino acids: CASSRSMPRNSEAFF. The entire variable domain, with the rest obtained from reference TRBV7-2 and TRBJ1-1, is as follows: GAGVSQSPSNKVTEKGKDVELRCDPISGHTALYWYRQSLGQGLEFLIYFQGNSAPDKSGLPSDRFSAERTGGSVSTLTIQRTQQEDSAVYLCASSRSMPRNSEAFFGQGTRLTVV.

The rearrangement joins TRBV4-1 to TRBJ2-5, with D hard to call. The DNA end lines up better with TRBJ2-1; the J call may be wrong. Germline V lookup: CDR1 MGHRA, CDR2 YSYEKL. This CDR3 contains 14 residues. The CDR3 DNA sequence: TGCGCCAGCAGCCATGCGGCCCCGGGCAATGAGCAGTTCTTC. Encoded protein: CASSHAAPGNEQFF.

V gene TRBV2 combines with J gene TRBJ2-1, with a possible D match to TRBD2 (5 bases). The CDR3 runs to 16 residues. Germline loops: CDR1 SNHLY, CDR2 FYNNEI. The V end was cut by 6 bases, the J end by 1 base, with 16 bases between. The CDR3 region is CASSGLWRVSYNEQFF. Here the CDR3 DNA reads TGTGCCAGCAGCGGTTTATGGCGGGTGTCCTACAATGAGCAGTTCTTC.

This clonotype was seen a handful of times. The CDR3, as DNA: TGCGCCAGCAGCTTGGCCGGAGGGATACTGTACTTC. Translating it yields CASSLAGGILYF. The chain combines TRBV5-1 with TRBJ2-7; a weak D match, TRBD2 (6 bases). Trimming took off 0 bases at V and 12 bases at J, with 13 bases between the two ends. Germline-derived CDR1 and CDR2 are SGHRS and YFSETQ. The CDR3 sequence is 12 residues long.

The table lists this clonotype with a few counts. The V and J genes are TRBV5-1 and TRBJ2-5; 13 bases line up with TRBD2. Germline V gene sequence: CDR1 SGHRS, CDR2 YFSETQ. After removal of 3 bases from V and 1 base from J, the junction contained 6 bases not matched to a gene. The CDR3 has 17 residues. Here the CDR3 reads CASSWGLAGNLQETQYF. The CDR3 bases are TGCGCCAGCAGCTGGGGACTAGCGGGGAACCTCCAAGAGACCCAGTACTTC.

The chain recombines TRBV30 with TRBJ1-5; D is perhaps TRBD1 (5 bases). The CDR3 is 15 amino acids. Germline CDR1 and CDR2: GTSNPN and SVGIG (reference sequence). The V and J ends lost 4 bases and 0 bases respectively, with 13 bases between them. The CDR3 bases are TGTGCCTGGAAGGACACTACAGGTAGCAATCAGCCCCAGCATTTT. It codes for CAWKDTTGSNQPQHF.

The genes are TRBV7-2 and TRBJ2-4, with D tentatively TRBD2 (6 bases). Per germline, CDR1 SGHTA and CDR2 FQGNSA. Trimming cost V 7 bases and J 1 base, with 14 bases left between them. The CDR3 extends over 15 amino acids. The CDR3 DNA sequence: TGTGCCAGCACCATATCTGGGGGGGCCAAAAACATTCAGTACTTC. Translating it yields CASTISGGAKNIQYF.

This clonotype was observed a few times. The J gene is TRBJ1-2, the V gene TRBV28; a weak D match, TRBD1 (5 bases). The CDR3 runs to 17 residues. Germline CDR1 and CDR2: MDHEN and SYDVKM. V lost 6 bases to trimming and J lost 0 bases, with 20 bases between them. DNA for the CDR3: TGTGCCAGCAGCTGGGGACTCTGGGAGTTAGCTAACTATGGCTACACCTTC. Its translation is CASSWGLWELANYGYTF.

This chain connects TRBV7-9 to TRBJ2-7; possibly TRBD1 for D (6 bases). Trimming shortened V by 0 bases and J by 6 bases, and 15 bases separated the two germline ends. CDR3 size: 15 residues. Germline V gene lookup returns CDR1 SEHNR and CDR2 FQNEAQ (reference sequence). The CDR3 reads CASSLALGGILEQYF. The DNA for the CDR3 is TGTGCCAGCAGCTTAGCTTTAGGGGGTATCCTCGAGCAGTACTTC. The full variable domain, with the rest looked up from reference TRBV7-9 and TRBJ2-7, is DTGVSQNPRHKITKRGQNVTFRCDPISEHNRLYWYRQTLGQGPEFLTYFQNEAQLEKSRLLSDRFSAERPKGSFSTLEIQRTEQGDSAMYLCASSLALGGILEQYFGPGTRLTVT.

This clonotype appeared a few times. This rearrangement joins TRBV7-2 to TRBJ1-2; the D is unclear. Trimming cost V 5 bases and J 8 bases, with 18 bases left between them. The CDR3 contains 14 residues. The germline gives CDR1 SGHTA, CDR2 FQGNSA. CDR3 bases: TGTGCCAGCAGCCCCGCATCGGGCTCAAAAGGCTACACCTTC. Translating it yields CASSPASGSKGYTF. Filled out from reference TRBV7-2 and TRBJ1-2, the complete variable domain reads GAGVSQSPSNKVTEKGKDVELRCDPISGHTALYWYRQSLGQGLEFLIYFQGNSAPDKSGLPSDRFSAERTGGSVSTLTIQRTQQEDSAVYLCASSPASGSKGYTFGSGTRLTVV.

Points on this clonotype: A read error may produce the germline difference seen at one junction end. J is TRBJ2-7 and V is TRBV5-5, with D tentatively TRBD2 (5 bases). The CDR3 loop spans 11 amino acids. The germline CDR1 and CDR2 sequences are SGHKS and YYEKEE (reference sequence). The CDR3 DNA reads as TGTGCCAGCGGCAATCGGGAACACCTGCACTTC. Residues: CASGNREHLHF.

The J gene is TRBJ2-7, the V gene TRBV29-1, with 10 positions matching TRBD1. With V trimmed by 5 bases and J by 4 bases, 8 bases remained unmatched. Germline V gene sequence: CDR1 SQVTM, CDR2 ANQGSEA. This CDR3 has 14 amino acids. The chain's CDR3 is CSVNTGTGVYEQYF. The CDR3 DNA reads as TGCAGCGTTAATACCGGGACAGGGGTTTACGAGCAGTACTTC.

The sample holds a few counts of this clonotype. The chain employs TRBV20-1 and TRBJ2-1; 8 bases map to TRBD2. This CDR3 comprises 15 residues. V lost 5 bases and J lost 1; bases outside the gene matches: 7. Germline V gene sequence: CDR1 DFQATT, CDR2 SNEGSKA (reference sequence). CDR3 sequence: CSAFSGAQSYNEQFF. In nucleotides, the CDR3 is TGCAGTGCTTTTAGCGGGGCTCAATCCTACAATGAGCAGTTCTTC.

The chain links TRBV20-1 to TRBJ2-7, with D tentatively TRBD1 (6 bases). V dropped 6 bases and J dropped 3 bases, with 12 bases sitting between them. Germline CDR1 and CDR2: DFQATT and SNEGSKA (reference sequence). The CDR3 is 12 amino acids. The CDR3: CSARRDNYEQYF. The CDR3 coding sequence is TGCAGTGCCAGAAGGGACAACTACGAGCAGTACTTC.

The sample holds a few counts of this clonotype. The rearrangement uses TRBV20-1 and TRBJ2-5; 7 bases fit TRBD1. The CDR3 is 14 amino acids. Germline CDR1 DFQATT, CDR2 SNEGSKA (reference sequence). V gave up 6 bases and J gave up 2 bases; unmatched junction bases: 9. This CDR3 is CSAALWDSQETQYF. Here the CDR3 DNA reads TGCAGTGCCGCCCTCTGGGACAGTCAAGAGACCCAGTACTTC.

V and J are TRBV7-2 and TRBJ2-6; D gene ambiguous. Germline V gene sequence: CDR1 SGHTA, CDR2 FQGNSA. Deletions cut 1 base from V and 12 bases from J, with 7 bases between. This CDR3 spans 12 amino acids. In DNA form, the CDR3 reads TGTGCCAGCAGCTTAGAACTCGCCGTCCTGACTTTC. Amino acid sequence: CASSLELAVLTF. Full variable domain (rest looked up from reference TRBV7-2 and TRBJ2-6): GAGVSQSPSNKVTEKGKDVELRCDPISGHTALYWYRQSLGQGLEFLIYFQGNSAPDKSGLPSDRFSAERTGGSVSTLTIQRTQQEDSAVYLCASSLELAVLTFGAGSRLTVL.

The chain carries TRBV7-6 and TRBJ2-5; 10 bases map to TRBD2. Near its end, the DNA agrees better with TRBJ2-7, so the J call may be wrong. CDR3 size: 19 residues. CDR1 is SGHVS, CDR2 FNYEAQ, per germline. CDR3 DNA: TGTGCCAGCAGCTTGGCCAACAGCACTAGCGGGGCTTTCTCCTACGAGCAGTACTTC. It translates to CASSLANSTSGAFSYEQYF.

The rearrangement uses TRBV4-2 and TRBJ2-7; D is undetermined. V lost 0 bases to trimming and J lost 3 bases, with 18 bases between them. This CDR3 is 17 amino acids long. Per germline, CDR1 LGHNA and CDR2 YNFKEQ. The CDR3 here is CASSQESSALGFYEQYF. Written as DNA, the CDR3 is TGTGCCAGCAGCCAAGAATCGTCGGCCCTGGGGTTCTACGAGCAGTACTTC.

This clonotype was counted between two and nine times. The chain employs TRBV20-1 and TRBJ2-5; 8 bases line up with TRBD2. The J call is doubtful: the DNA matches TRBJ2-1 better. The length of the CDR3 is 14 residues. Germline V gives CDR1 DFQATT, CDR2 SNEGSKA (reference sequence). CDR3 amino acids: CSARSGSMYNEQFF. As DNA, the CDR3 is TGCAGTGCTAGGAGCGGGAGTATGTACAATGAGCAGTTCTTC.

This clonotype was found a few times. V gene TRBV20-1 combines with J gene TRBJ2-1; 13 bases map to TRBD2. The germline V gene encodes CDR1 DFQATT and CDR2 SNEGSKA (reference sequence). The length of the CDR3 is 15 residues. J was trimmed by 5 bases and V by 5 bases; bases with no gene match: 6. The CDR3 region has the DNA TGCAGTGCTGACCCCGGGACTAGCGGGAACAATGAGCAGTTCTTC. It encodes CSADPGTSGNNEQFF.

CDR3 nucleotides: TGTGCCAGCAGTTCCCCCGGGGGCAGGAGCACAGATACGCAGTATTTT. This gives the protein CASSSPGGRSTDTQYF. This sequence joins TRBV28 and TRBJ2-3; D is perhaps TRBD1 or TRBD2 (6 bases each). V was trimmed by 4 bases and J by 0 bases, leaving 14 bases between them. Germline-derived CDR1 and CDR2 are MDHEN and SYDVKM. This CDR3 region has 16 residues.

The CDR3 DNA reads TGTGCCAGCAGCCCAACTAGCGGGAGGTCAGAGACCCAGTACTTC. It translates to CASSPTSGRSETQYF. The chain is built from TRBV3-1 and TRBJ2-5, with TRBD2 matching 12 bases. The CDR3 covers 15 residues. The germline V gene has CDR1 LGHDT and CDR2 YNNKEL (reference sequence). The V gene end was trimmed by 4 bases and the J gene end by 4 bases; junction bases not matched to a gene: 4.

The V gene is TRBV10-3, the J gene TRBJ2-1, with TRBD2 as a possible D gene (6 bases). Trimming shortened V by 6 bases and J by 2 bases, and 17 bases separated the two germline ends. Per germline, CDR1 ENHRY and CDR2 SYGVKD. The CDR3 is 16 amino acids. The chain's CDR3 is CAIRDDAGRTYNEQFF. In nucleotides, the CDR3 is TGTGCCATCAGGGACGACGCGGGACGGACCTACAATGAGCAGTTCTTC.

The J gene is TRBJ2-1, the V gene TRBV4-1, with TRBD1 matching 10 bases. From germline, CDR1 is MGHRA and CDR2 YSYEKL. V was clipped by 4 bases and J by 8 bases; unmatched bases: 8. The CDR3 has 15 amino acids. This chain's CDR3 is CASSLGGQGRDEQFF. CDR3 sequence (DNA): TGCGCCAGCAGCCTAGGGGGACAGGGGAGAGATGAGCAGTTCTTC.

The gene calls are TRBV6-2 or TRBV6-3 and TRBJ2-7; TRBD2 agrees at 8 bases. Losses at the gene ends were 0 bases for V and 6 bases for J; bases not matched to a gene: 4. CDR3 length equals 14 residues. Germline assignment: CDR1 MNHEY and CDR2 SVGEGT. CDR3 sequence reads: CASSYSGTSFEQYF. CDR3 DNA sequence: TGTGCCAGCAGTTACTCCGGGACTAGTTTCGAGCAGTACTTC.

The sample holds many counts of this clonotype. The chain recombines TRBV6-2 or TRBV6-3 with TRBJ2-2; perhaps TRBD1 as D (6 bases). Germline CDR1 reads MNHEY; CDR2 reads SVGEGT. CDR3 length: 13 amino acids. Between the trimmed V and J ends, which lost 6 bases and 6 bases, there was a span of 11 bases. The CDR3 spells CASSQQGAGELFF. CDR3 DNA: TGTGCCAGCAGCCAACAGGGAGCCGGGGAGCTGTTTTTT.

The table lists this clonotype with a few counts. The chain joins TRBV12-3 or TRBV12-4 to TRBJ1-4; 10 bases align to TRBD1. The CDR3 is 14 amino acids. The V and J ends lost 6 bases and 8 bases, in that order; junction bases with no gene match: 6. CDR3 in DNA: TGTGCCAGCAGCTCGGGGACAGGGGTCGAAAAACTGTTTTTT. Its protein is CASSSGTGVEKLFF.

The V call is TRBV27, the J call TRBJ2-5, with TRBD1 identical over 7 bases. The J call may be faulty, since TRBJ2-7 better matches the DNA end. Per germline, CDR1 MNHEY and CDR2 SMNVEV (reference sequence). The CDR3 is 13 amino acids. The CDR3 sequence is CASAPGQPYEQYF. In nucleotides, the CDR3 is TGTGCCAGCGCACCGGGACAGCCCTACGAGCAGTACTTC.

The rearrangement links TRBV29-1 to TRBJ2-5, with 8 positions matching TRBD1. Germline-derived CDR1 and CDR2 are SQVTM and ANQGSEA. The CDR3 contains 14 residues. The V gene end was trimmed by 2 bases and the J gene end by 4 bases; junction bases not matched to a gene: 6. Written as DNA, the CDR3 is TGCAGCGTTGAACAGGACAGGGTAGGAGAGACCCAGTACTTC. Its translation is CSVEQDRVGETQYF.

The chain couples TRBV12-3 or TRBV12-4 to TRBJ2-1; no clear D gene. The CDR3 runs to 13 residues. V was trimmed by 0 bases and J by 5 bases, leaving 5 bases between them. DNA for the CDR3: TGTGCCAGCAGTTTAGCTTGGGACAATGAGCAGTTCTTC. Translation: CASSLAWDNEQFF.